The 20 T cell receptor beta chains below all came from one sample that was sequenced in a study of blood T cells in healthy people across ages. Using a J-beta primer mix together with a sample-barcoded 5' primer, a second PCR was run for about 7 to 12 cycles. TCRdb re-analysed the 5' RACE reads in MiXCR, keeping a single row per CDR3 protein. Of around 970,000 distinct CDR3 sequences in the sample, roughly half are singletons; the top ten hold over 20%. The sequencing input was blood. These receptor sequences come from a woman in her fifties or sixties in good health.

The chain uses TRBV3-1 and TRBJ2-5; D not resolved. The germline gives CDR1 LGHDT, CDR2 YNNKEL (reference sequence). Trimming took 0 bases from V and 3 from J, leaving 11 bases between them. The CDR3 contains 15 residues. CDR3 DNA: TGTGCCAGCAGCCAAGAGCCCTTTAGGGAAGAGACCCAGTACTTC. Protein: CASSQEPFREETQYF.

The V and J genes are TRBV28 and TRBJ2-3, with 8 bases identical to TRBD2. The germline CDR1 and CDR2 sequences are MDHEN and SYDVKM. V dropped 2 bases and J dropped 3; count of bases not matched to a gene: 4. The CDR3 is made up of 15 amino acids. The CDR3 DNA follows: TGTGCCAGCAGTTTAGGCGGGAGGAAAACAGATACGCAGTATTTT. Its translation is CASSLGGRKTDTQYF.

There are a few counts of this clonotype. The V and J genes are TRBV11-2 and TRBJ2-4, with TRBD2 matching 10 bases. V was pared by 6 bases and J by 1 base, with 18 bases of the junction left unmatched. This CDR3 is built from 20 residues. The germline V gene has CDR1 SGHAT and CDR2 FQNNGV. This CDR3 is CASSQDGLAGVAMAKNIQYF. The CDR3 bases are TGTGCCAGCAGTCAAGACGGGCTAGCGGGAGTTGCTATGGCCAAAAACATTCAGTACTTC. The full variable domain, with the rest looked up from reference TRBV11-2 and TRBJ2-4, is EAGVAQSPRYKIIEKRQSVAFWCNPISGHATLYWYQQILGQGPKLLIQFQNNGVVDDSQLPKDRFSAERLKGVDSTLKIQPAKLEDSAVYLCASSQDGLAGVAMAKNIQYFGAGTRLSVL.

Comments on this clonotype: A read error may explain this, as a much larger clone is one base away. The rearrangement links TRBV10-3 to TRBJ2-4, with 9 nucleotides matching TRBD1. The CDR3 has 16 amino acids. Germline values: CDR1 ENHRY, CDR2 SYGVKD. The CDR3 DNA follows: TGTGTCATCAGTGAAAACCCGGGACAGGGCAAAAACATTCAGTACTTC. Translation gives CVISENPGQGKNIQYF.

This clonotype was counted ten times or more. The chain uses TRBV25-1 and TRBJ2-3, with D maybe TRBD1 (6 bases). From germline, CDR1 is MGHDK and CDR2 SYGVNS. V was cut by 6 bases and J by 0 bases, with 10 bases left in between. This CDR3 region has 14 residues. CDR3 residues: CASSQGISTDTQYF. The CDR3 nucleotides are TGTGCCAGCAGCCAGGGGATCAGCACAGATACGCAGTATTTT.

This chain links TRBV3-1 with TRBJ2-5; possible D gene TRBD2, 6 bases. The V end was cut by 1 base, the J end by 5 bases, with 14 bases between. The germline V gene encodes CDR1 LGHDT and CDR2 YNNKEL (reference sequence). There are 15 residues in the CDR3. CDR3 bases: TGTGCCAGCAGCCAAGCGAGGCTAGCGTGGGAGACCCAGTACTTC. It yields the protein CASSQARLAWETQYF.

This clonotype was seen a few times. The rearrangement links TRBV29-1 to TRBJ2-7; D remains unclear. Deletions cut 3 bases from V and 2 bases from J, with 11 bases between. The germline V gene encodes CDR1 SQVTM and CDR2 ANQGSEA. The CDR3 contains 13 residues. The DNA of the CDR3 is TGCAGCGTTGAGCCCGATTATACCTACGAGCAGTACTTC. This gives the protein CSVEPDYTYEQYF.

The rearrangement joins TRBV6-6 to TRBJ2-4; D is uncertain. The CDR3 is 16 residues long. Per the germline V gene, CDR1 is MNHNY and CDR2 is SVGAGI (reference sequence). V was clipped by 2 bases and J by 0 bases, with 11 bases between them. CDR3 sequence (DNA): TGTGCCAGCAGTTACCATCAAACGGTAGCCAAAAACATTCAGTACTTC. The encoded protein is CASSYHQTVAKNIQYF.

The CDR3 protein is CASSYSIPAGNYEQYF. The CDR3 bases are TGTGCCAGCAGTTACTCGATTCCAGCGGGAAACTACGAGCAGTACTTC. The rearrangement uses TRBV6-5 and TRBJ2-7, with 7 bases fitting TRBD2. There are 16 residues in the CDR3. The trim removed 0 bases at V and 3 bases at J, leaving 8 bases unmatched. The germline CDR1 and CDR2 sequences are MNHEY and SVGAGI.

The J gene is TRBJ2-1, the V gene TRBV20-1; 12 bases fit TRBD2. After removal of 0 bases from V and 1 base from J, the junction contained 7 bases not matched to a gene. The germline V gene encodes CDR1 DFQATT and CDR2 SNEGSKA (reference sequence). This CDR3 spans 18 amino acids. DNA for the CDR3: TGCAGTGCTAGAGATCGGACTAGCGGGATCCAATCCTACAATGAGCAGTTCTTC. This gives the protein CSARDRTSGIQSYNEQFF.

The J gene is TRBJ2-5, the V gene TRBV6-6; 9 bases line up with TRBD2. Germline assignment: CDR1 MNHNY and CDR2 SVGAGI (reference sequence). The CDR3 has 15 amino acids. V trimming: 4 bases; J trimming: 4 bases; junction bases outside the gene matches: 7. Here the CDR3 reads CASSSWTSEGETQYF. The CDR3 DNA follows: TGTGCCAGCAGTTCCTGGACTAGCGAAGGAGAGACCCAGTACTTC.

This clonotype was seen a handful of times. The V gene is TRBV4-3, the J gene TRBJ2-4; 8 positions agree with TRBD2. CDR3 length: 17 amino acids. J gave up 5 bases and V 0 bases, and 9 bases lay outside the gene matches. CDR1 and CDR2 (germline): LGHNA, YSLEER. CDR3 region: CASSQEIPAGAENIQYF. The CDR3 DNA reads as TGCGCCAGCAGCCAAGAAATTCCAGCGGGAGCTGAAAACATTCAGTACTTC.

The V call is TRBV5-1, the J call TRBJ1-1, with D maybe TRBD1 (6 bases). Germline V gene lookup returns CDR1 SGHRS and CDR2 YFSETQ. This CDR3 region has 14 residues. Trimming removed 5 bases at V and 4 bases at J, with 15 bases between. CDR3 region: CASSGLAQGTEAFF. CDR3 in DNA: TGCGCCAGCAGTGGCTTAGCACAGGGCACTGAAGCTTTCTTT.

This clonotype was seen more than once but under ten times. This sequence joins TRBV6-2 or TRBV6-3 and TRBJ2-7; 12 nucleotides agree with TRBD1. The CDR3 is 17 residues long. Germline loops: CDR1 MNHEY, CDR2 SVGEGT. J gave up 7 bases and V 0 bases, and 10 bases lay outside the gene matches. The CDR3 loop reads CASSYSVTGTGGDEQYF. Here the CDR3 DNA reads TGTGCCAGCAGTTACTCCGTTACCGGGACAGGGGGCGATGAGCAGTACTTC.

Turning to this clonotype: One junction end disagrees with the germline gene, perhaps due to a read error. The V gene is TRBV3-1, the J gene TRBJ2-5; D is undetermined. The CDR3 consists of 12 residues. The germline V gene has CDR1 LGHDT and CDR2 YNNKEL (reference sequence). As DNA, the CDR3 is TGTGTCAGCAGCCAAGTCCGAGAGACCCAGTACTTC. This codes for CVSSQVRETQYF.

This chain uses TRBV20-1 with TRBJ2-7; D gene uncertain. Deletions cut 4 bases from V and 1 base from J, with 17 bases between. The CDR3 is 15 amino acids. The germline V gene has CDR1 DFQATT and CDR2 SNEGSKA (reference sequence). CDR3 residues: CSAIPGRYRSYEQYF. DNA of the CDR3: TGCAGTGCTATCCCGGGCAGGTACCGATCCTACGAGCAGTACTTC.

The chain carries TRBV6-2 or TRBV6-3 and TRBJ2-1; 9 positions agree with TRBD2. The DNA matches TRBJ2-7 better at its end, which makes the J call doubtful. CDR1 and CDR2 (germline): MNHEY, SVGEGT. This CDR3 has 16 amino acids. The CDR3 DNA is TGTGCCAGCAGTTACATCGGGACTAGCCTCTACAATGAGCAGTACTTC. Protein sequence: CASSYIGTSLYNEQYF.

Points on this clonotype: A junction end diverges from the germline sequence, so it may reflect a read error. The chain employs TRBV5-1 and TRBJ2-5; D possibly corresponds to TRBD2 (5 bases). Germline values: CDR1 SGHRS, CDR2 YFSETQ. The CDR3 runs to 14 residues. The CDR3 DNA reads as TGCGCCAGTAGCTTGTCAGGACCTCGGGATGAGCAGTACTTC. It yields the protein CASSLSGPRDEQYF.

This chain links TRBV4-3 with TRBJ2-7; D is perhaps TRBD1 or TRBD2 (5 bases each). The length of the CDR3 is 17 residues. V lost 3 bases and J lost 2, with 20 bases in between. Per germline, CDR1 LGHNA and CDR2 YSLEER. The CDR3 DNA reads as TGCGCCAGCAGCCAGACCTCGGGGCGCGGGTGGACCTACGAGCAGTACTTC. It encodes CASSQTSGRGWTYEQYF.

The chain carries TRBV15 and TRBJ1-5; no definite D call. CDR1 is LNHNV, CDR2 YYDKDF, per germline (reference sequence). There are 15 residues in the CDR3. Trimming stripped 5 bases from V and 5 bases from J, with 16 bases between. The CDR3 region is CATSGRLFGDQPQHF. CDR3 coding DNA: TGTGCCACCAGCGGTAGACTATTCGGCGATCAGCCCCAGCATTTT.